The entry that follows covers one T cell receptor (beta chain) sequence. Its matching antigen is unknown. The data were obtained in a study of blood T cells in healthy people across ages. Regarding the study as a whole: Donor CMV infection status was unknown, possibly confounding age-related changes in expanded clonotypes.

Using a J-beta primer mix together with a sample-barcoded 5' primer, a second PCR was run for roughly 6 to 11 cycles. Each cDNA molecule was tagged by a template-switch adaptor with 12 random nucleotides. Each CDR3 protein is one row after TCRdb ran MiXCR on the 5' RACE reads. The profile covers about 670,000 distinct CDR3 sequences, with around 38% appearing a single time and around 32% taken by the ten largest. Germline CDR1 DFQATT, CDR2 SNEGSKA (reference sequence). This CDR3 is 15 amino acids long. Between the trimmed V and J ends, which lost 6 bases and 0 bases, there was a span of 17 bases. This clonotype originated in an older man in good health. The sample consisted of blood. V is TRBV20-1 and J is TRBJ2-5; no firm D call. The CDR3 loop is CSANPGPSHQETQYF. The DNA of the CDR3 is TGCAGTGCAAACCCCGGTCCTTCACACCAAGAGACCCAGTACTTC.